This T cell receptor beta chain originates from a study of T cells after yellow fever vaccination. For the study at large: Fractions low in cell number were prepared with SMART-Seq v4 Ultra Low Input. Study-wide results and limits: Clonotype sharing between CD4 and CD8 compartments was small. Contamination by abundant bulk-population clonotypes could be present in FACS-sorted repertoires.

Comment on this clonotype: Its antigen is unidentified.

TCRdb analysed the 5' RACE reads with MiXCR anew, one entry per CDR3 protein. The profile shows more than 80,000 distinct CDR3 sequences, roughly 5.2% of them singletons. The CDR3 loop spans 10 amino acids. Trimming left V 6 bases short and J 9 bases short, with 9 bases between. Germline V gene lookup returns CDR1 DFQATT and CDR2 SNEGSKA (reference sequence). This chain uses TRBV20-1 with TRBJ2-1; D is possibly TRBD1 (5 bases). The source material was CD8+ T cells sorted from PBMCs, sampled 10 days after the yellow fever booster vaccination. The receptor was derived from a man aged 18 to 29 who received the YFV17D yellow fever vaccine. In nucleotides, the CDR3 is TGCAGTGCGACTCAGGGTGAGCAGTTCTTC. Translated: CSATQGEQFF.